The 20 T cell receptor beta chains below come from one sample, sequenced in a study of blood T cells in healthy people across ages. Primers used in a second PCR of about 7 to 11 cycles were a sample-barcoded 5' primer and a J-beta primer mix. Each CDR3 protein is one row after TCRdb ran MiXCR on the 5' RACE reads. Of about 840,000 distinct CDR3 sequences listed, 25% to 35% are singletons. In addition, the sample was reused for a study of T cells of mothers and their children.

Specimen: blood. Receptors originate from a woman aged 40 to 50 in good health.

Note on this clonotype: Just one base apart from a much larger clone, this may be a read error. The chain has TRBV7-6 and TRBJ2-5, with a possible D match to TRBD1 (9 bases). V was pared by 4 bases and J by 11 bases, with 29 bases between. The CDR3 length is 17 residues. Germline values: CDR1 SGHVS, CDR2 FNYEAQ. The CDR3, as DNA: TGTGCCAGCAGCTCCGGGGGGGTCTTAGGGACAGGGAATGAGCAGTACTTC. This gives the protein CASSSGGVLGTGNEQYF. The variable domain in full, completed from reference TRBV7-6 and TRBJ2-5, reads GAGVSQSPRYKVTKRGQDVALRCDPISGHVSLYWYRQALGQGPEFLTYFNYEAQQDKSGLPNDRFSAERPEGSISTLTIQRTEQRDSAMYRCASSSGGVLGTGNEQYFGPGTRLLVL.

This clonotype has ten or more counts. The rearrangement uses TRBV3-1 and TRBJ2-1; 7 nucleotides agree with TRBD1. Looked up from germline, CDR1 is LGHDT and CDR2 is YNNKEL (reference sequence). CDR3 size: 15 residues. V dropped 2 bases and J dropped 7; count of bases not matched to a gene: 8. The CDR3 coding sequence is TGTGCCAGCAGCCAACCTCCGACAGGGACGAATGAGCAGTTCTTC. Encoded protein: CASSQPPTGTNEQFF.

There are a few counts of this clonotype. V gene TRBV29-1 combines with J gene TRBJ1-5; 7 positions match TRBD1. Germline assignment: CDR1 SQVTM and CDR2 ANQGSEA. This CDR3 has 14 amino acids. J gave up 0 bases and V 4 bases, and 3 bases lay outside the gene matches. The CDR3, as DNA: TGCAGCGTTGGGGACAGAAATAGCAATCAGCCCCAGCATTTT. Translation: CSVGDRNSNQPQHF.

The table lists this clonotype with a few counts. A read error may account for a junction end that differs from germline. The CDR3 nucleotides read TGTGTCAGCAGTCGAGGACTAGCGGGGGGCTACCGGGGCGGGGAGCTGTTTTTT. Translated: CVSSRGLAGGYRGGELFF. V gene TRBV11-2 combines with J gene TRBJ2-2; TRBD2 matches 14 bases. The CDR3 consists of 18 residues. Germline lookup yields CDR1 SGHAT and CDR2 FQNNGV.

V usage is TRBV4-1 and J usage is TRBJ1-3; possible D gene TRBD1, 6 bases. Germline CDR1 MGHRA, CDR2 YSYEKL. The CDR3 consists of 14 residues. Trimming shortened V by 0 bases and J by 4 bases, and 7 bases separated the two germline ends. In DNA, the CDR3 is TGCGCCAGCAGCCAAGAACAGGGAGGAAACACCATATATTTT. Amino acid sequence: CASSQEQGGNTIYF.

At least ten counts were recorded for this clonotype. The rearrangement links TRBV12-3 or TRBV12-4 to TRBJ2-7, with no clear D. This CDR3 spans 13 amino acids. The germline V and J ends were trimmed by 7 bases and 6 bases, with 16 bases remaining between them. CDR3 amino acids: CASTLDPIREQYF. In nucleotides, the CDR3 is TGTGCCAGCACCCTAGACCCAATCCGCGAGCAGTACTTC.

The genes are TRBV20-1 and TRBJ2-3, with unresolved D. This CDR3 is built from 12 residues. Trimming shortened V by 5 bases and J by 6 bases, and 12 bases separated the two germline ends. Germline assignment: CDR1 DFQATT and CDR2 SNEGSKA (reference sequence). This chain's CDR3 is CSARPPWDTQYF. The CDR3 nucleotides read TGCAGTGCTCGACCACCGTGGGATACGCAGTATTTT.

Ten or more counts support this clonotype. The chain combines TRBV20-1 with TRBJ2-7; D is ambiguous. This CDR3 contains 14 residues. Between the trimmed V and J ends, which lost 0 bases and 2 bases, there was a span of 11 bases. Per germline, CDR1 DFQATT and CDR2 SNEGSKA (reference sequence). As DNA, the CDR3 is TGCAGTGCTAGAGATCTCTTGGCAGCCTACGAGCAGTACTTC. Translation gives CSARDLLAAYEQYF.

This clonotype was picked up one time. This chain links TRBV10-3 with TRBJ1-1; the D is unclear. Trimming removed 3 bases from V and 1 base from J, with 12 bases in between. Germline V CDR1 and CDR2: ENHRY, SYGVKD. The length of the CDR3 is 15 residues. The CDR3 here is CAISDPGFGNTEAFF. DNA of the CDR3: TGTGCCATCAGTGACCCGGGGTTTGGGAACACTGAAGCTTTCTTT.

About this clonotype itself: A clone one base away is much larger, so this may be a read error. This rearrangement joins TRBV12-3 or TRBV12-4 to TRBJ2-3; 7 nucleotides match TRBD2. The J segment lost 10 bases and the V segment lost 3 bases, leaving 10 bases of the junction unmatched. The CDR3 is 14 residues long. CDR3 loop: CASSFKTSSDAQYF. CDR3 nucleotide sequence: TGTGCCAGCAGTTTCAAGACTAGCAGTGATGCGCAGTATTTT.

The gene calls are TRBV15 and TRBJ2-4; 9 nucleotides line up with TRBD1. Near its end, the DNA agrees better with TRBJ2-5, so the J call may be wrong. Germline loops: CDR1 LNHNV, CDR2 YYDKDF (reference sequence). There are 12 residues in the CDR3. The DNA of the CDR3 is TGTGCCACCGGCCGGGACAGGGCGACCCAGTACTTC. Protein product: CATGRDRATQYF.

This clonotype was counted between two and nine times. A much larger clone is a single base away; this may be a read error. This chain links TRBV6-5 with TRBJ1-2; D gene ambiguous. This CDR3 comprises 13 residues. Deletions cut 6 bases from V and 4 bases from J, with 12 bases between. CDR1 is MNHEY, CDR2 SVGAGI, per germline. The CDR3: CASRFGRRYGYTF. In nucleotides, the CDR3 is TGTGCCAGCAGGTTCGGGAGGCGCTATGGCTACACCTTC.

This chain connects TRBV10-3 to TRBJ1-2; 7 nucleotides line up with TRBD1. V gave up 6 bases and J gave up 6 bases; unmatched junction bases: 10. The CDR3 is made up of 14 amino acids. The V gene's germline CDR1 is ENHRY and CDR2 SYGVKD. The CDR3 DNA follows: TGTGCCATCAGGGGGACAGTTGATAAGGATGGCTACACCTTC. The encoded protein is CAIRGTVDKDGYTF.

Comments on this clonotype: This may be a read error: a much more frequent sequence differs by one nucleotide. The V and J genes are TRBV5-1 and TRBJ2-1; D might be TRBD1 or TRBD2, each matching 5 bases. Germline V gives CDR1 SGHRS, CDR2 YFSETQ. This CDR3 has 11 amino acids. CDR3 nucleotides: TGCGTCAGCAGACGGGGCGATGAGCAGTTCTTC. Protein product: CVSRRGDEQFF.

The V gene is TRBV6-6, the J gene TRBJ2-5, with TRBD2 matching 8 bases. J was trimmed by 2 bases and V by 0 bases; bases with no gene match: 5. The germline V gene has CDR1 MNHNY and CDR2 SVGAGI (reference sequence). This CDR3 comprises 16 residues. CDR3 sequence (DNA): TGTGCCAGCAGTTACTCGGTACTAGCGGTACAAGAGACCCAGTACTTC. It codes for CASSYSVLAVQETQYF.

This clonotype was seen only a few times. V is TRBV20-1 and J is TRBJ2-4; the match to TRBD1 covers 8 bases. The J call may be wrong; the DNA end is better matched by TRBJ2-5. The CDR3 spans 14 residues. CDR1 is DFQATT, CDR2 SNEGSKA, per germline (reference sequence). CDR3 DNA sequence: TGCAGTGCTCCTCCCAGGGGGCGGGTAGAGACCCAGTACTTC. This codes for CSAPPRGRVETQYF.

The chain joins TRBV28 to TRBJ1-1, with a possible D match to TRBD1 (5 bases). Trimming stripped 6 bases from V and 1 base from J, with 9 bases between. This CDR3 spans 13 amino acids. Germline V gives CDR1 MDHEN, CDR2 SYDVKM. CDR3 DNA: TGTGCCAGCAGGGTAACAGGGAACACTGAAGCTTTCTTT. It yields the protein CASRVTGNTEAFF.

V usage is TRBV5-1 and J usage is TRBJ2-1; 10 bases map to TRBD1. CDR3 length equals 15 residues. V lost 0 bases, J lost 10 bases, and 7 bases stayed unmatched. Per germline, CDR1 SGHRS and CDR2 YFSETQ. The CDR3 sequence is CASSLAGTGAGEQFF. The CDR3 coding sequence is TGCGCCAGCAGCTTGGCCGGGACAGGGGCTGGAGAGCAGTTCTTC.

Points on this clonotype: A read error may explain this, as a much larger clone is one base away. The chain combines TRBV3-1 with TRBJ2-7; TRBD2 aligns across 7 bases. Germline V gene sequence: CDR1 LGHDT, CDR2 YNNKEL (reference sequence). This CDR3 has 16 residues. The CDR3 protein is CASSQDGRGFSCEQYF. As DNA, the CDR3 is TGTGCCAGCAGCCAAGATGGGCGGGGGTTCTCCTGCGAGCAGTACTTC.

This clonotype was picked up a small number of times. The genes are TRBV11-2 and TRBJ2-1; TRBD1 might be the D (6 bases). CDR3 size: 16 residues. Between the trimmed V and J ends, which lost 4 bases and 9 bases, there was a span of 22 bases. Germline V lookup: CDR1 SGHAT, CDR2 FQNNGV. CDR3 coding DNA: TGTGCCAGCAGCTCTAGTTGGACAGTCGGCGGCGGTGAGCAGTTCTTC. Translated, it gives CASSSSWTVGGGEQFF.